The next 10 T cell receptor beta chains were all read from a single sample in a study of T cells in Graves' hyperthyroidism and ophthalmopathy. RNA transcripts were the template for amplifying TCR beta CDR3 regions. The HTBI primer set served for first-round RT-PCR of the TCR CDR3. One entry per CDR3 protein results from TCRdb running MiXCR on the multiplex PCR reads. In the table there are 40,000 to 60,000 distinct CDR3 sequences, approximately 48% of which are singletons. Sequencing was performed on blood. The source is a woman between 45 and 60 years old with Graves' ophthalmopathy.

The sample holds many counts of this clonotype. The J gene is TRBJ1-1, the V gene TRBV7-3, with 8 bases matching TRBD1. V was clipped by 5 bases and J by 4 bases; unmatched bases: 3. There are 13 residues in the CDR3. Per the germline V gene, CDR1 is SGHTA and CDR2 is FQGTGA. Written as DNA, the CDR3 is TGTGCCAGCAGCCTTACAGGGGGCACTGAAGCTTTCTTT. This translates into CASSLTGGTEAFF.

The V gene is TRBV7-3, the J gene TRBJ1-2, with no clear D. V was pared by 5 bases and J by 6 bases, with 13 bases between. The germline V gene encodes CDR1 SGHTA and CDR2 FQGTGA. CDR3 length equals 13 residues. The CDR3 loop reads CASSRDGLDGYTF. As DNA, the CDR3 is TGTGCCAGCAGCCGAGACGGCCTAGATGGCTACACCTTC.

V usage is TRBV4-1 and J usage is TRBJ2-5; D might be TRBD2 (6 bases). V gave up 1 base and J gave up 4 bases, with 19 bases separating them. Germline V gene lookup returns CDR1 MGHRA and CDR2 YSYEKL. CDR3 length equals 17 residues. The CDR3 loop is CASSQVRAGRASETQYF. The CDR3 bases are TGCGCCAGCAGCCAAGTGAGGGCGGGGAGAGCTTCAGAGACCCAGTACTTC.

This clonotype has ten or more counts. The J gene is TRBJ2-1, the V gene TRBV4-1, with no clear D. This CDR3 has 12 amino acids. The germline gives CDR1 MGHRA, CDR2 YSYEKL. Trimming shortened V by 1 base and J by 14 bases, and 12 bases separated the two germline ends. CDR3 amino acids: CASSQVVGLEFF. CDR3 sequence (DNA): TGCGCCAGCAGCCAAGTGGTGGGTTTGGAGTTCTTC.

V gene TRBV6-2 or TRBV6-3 combines with J gene TRBJ1-4; 8 bases match TRBD1. Per germline, CDR1 MNHEY and CDR2 SVGEGT. The J segment lost 10 bases and the V segment lost 0 bases, leaving 10 bases of the junction unmatched. The CDR3 is 16 amino acids. CDR3 protein: CASSYSDTTGVIKLFF. The CDR3 DNA follows: TGTGCCAGCAGTTACTCCGATACGACAGGGGTCATAAAACTGTTTTTT.

The sample holds many counts of this clonotype. The chain combines TRBV15 with TRBJ2-2, with D perhaps TRBD1 (6 bases). V was cut by 5 bases and J by 4 bases, with 11 bases left in between. CDR1 LNHNV and CDR2 YYDKDF come from the germline V gene (reference sequence). CDR3 length equals 14 residues. The CDR3 here is CATSRQGSTGELFF. The CDR3 DNA reads as TGTGCCACCAGCCGGCAGGGGAGCACCGGGGAGCTGTTTTTT.

The chain links TRBV24-1 to TRBJ2-5, with TRBD2 identical over 7 bases. Unmatched junction bases numbered 4, after V lost 5 bases and J lost 2 bases. The CDR3 totals 14 residues. Per germline, CDR1 KGHDR and CDR2 SFDVKD. CDR3 region: CATSGGGVQETQYF. The CDR3 nucleotides are TGTGCCACCAGTGGGGGAGGGGTTCAAGAGACCCAGTACTTC.

The J gene is TRBJ2-5, the V gene TRBV10-3; no clear D. Between the trimmed V and J ends, which lost 10 bases and 5 bases, there was a span of 14 bases. The CDR3 is made up of 12 amino acids. CDR1 is ENHRY, CDR2 SYGVKD, per germline. In DNA form, the CDR3 reads TGTGCCACCACCGCGCAGGAGGAGACCCAGTACTTC. As protein: CATTAQEETQYF.

This clonotype has at least ten counts. This chain uses TRBV20-1 with TRBJ1-6, with 7 bases lining up with TRBD1. Unmatched junction bases numbered 14, after V lost 0 bases and J lost 9 bases. Per germline, CDR1 DFQATT and CDR2 SNEGSKA (reference sequence). This CDR3 is 17 amino acids long. CDR3 sequence: CSAREGGRGGGFSPLHF. As DNA, the CDR3 is TGCAGTGCTAGAGAGGGGGGACGAGGGGGCGGCTTTTCACCCCTCCACTTT.

The CDR3 loop is CASSPACEQYF. CDR3 nucleotides: TGTGCCAGCAGCCCGGCCTGCGAGCAGTACTTC. V is TRBV7-2 and J is TRBJ2-7; D is uncertain. The CDR3 consists of 11 residues. Trimming removed 5 bases from V and 6 bases from J, with 8 bases in between. In germline, CDR1 is SGHTA, CDR2 FQGNSA.